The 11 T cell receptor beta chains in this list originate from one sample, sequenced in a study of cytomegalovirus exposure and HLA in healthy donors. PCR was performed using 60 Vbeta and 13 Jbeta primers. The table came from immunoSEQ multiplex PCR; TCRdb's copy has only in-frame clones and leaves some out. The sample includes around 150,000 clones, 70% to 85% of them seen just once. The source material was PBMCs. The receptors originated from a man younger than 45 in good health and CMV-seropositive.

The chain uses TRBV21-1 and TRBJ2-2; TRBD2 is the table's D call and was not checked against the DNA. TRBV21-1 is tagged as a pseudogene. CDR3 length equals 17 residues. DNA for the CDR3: TGTGCCAGCAGCGTTGTTTGCGGGAGGGTTAACACCGGGGAGCTGTTTTTT. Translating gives CASSVVCGRVNTGELFF.

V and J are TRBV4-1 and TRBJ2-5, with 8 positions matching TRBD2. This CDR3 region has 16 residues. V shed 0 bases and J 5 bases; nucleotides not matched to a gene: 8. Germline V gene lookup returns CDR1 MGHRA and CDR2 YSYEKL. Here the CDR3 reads CASSQDGAGGSETQYF. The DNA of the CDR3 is TGCGCCAGCAGCCAAGATGGGGCGGGGGGAAGTGAGACCCAGTACTTC.

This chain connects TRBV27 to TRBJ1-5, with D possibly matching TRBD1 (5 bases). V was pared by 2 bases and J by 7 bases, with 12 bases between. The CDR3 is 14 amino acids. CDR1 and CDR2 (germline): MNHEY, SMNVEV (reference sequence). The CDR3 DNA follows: TGTGCCAGCAGTTTAAAAAGCGGGACCCAGCCCCAGCATTTT. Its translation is CASSLKSGTQPQHF.

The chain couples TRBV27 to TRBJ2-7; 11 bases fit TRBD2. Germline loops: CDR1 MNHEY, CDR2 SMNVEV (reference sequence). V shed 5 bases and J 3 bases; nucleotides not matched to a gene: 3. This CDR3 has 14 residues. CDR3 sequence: CASSGGLAGYEQYF. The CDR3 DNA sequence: TGTGCCAGCAGTGGAGGACTAGCGGGCTACGAGCAGTACTTC.

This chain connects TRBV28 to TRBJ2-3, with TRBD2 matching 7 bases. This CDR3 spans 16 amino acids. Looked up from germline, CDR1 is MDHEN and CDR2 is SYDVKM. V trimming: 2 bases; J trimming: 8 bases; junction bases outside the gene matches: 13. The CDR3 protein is CASSLDPFSGLTTQYF. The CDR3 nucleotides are TGTGCCAGCAGTTTAGACCCCTTCTCGGGACTAACTACGCAGTATTTT.

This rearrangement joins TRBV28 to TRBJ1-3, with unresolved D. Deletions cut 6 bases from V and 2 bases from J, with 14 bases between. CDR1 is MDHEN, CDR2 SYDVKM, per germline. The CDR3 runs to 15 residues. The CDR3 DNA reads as TGTGCCAGCAGCCTCACACCCGCGGCTGGAAACACCATATATTTT. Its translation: CASSLTPAAGNTIYF.

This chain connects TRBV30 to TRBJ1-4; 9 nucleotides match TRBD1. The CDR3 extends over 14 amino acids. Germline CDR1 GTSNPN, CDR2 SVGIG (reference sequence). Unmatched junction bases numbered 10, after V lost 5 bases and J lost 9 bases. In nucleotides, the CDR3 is TGTGCCTGGTCTACCGGGACAGGGACGCAAAAACTGTTTTTT. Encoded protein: CAWSTGTGTQKLFF.

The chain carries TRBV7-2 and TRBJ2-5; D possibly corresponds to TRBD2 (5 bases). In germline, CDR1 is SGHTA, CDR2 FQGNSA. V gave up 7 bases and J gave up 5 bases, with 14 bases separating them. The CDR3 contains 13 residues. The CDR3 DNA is TGTGCCAGCACCACTAGGCCCGGGGAGACCCAGTACTTC. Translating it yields CASTTRPGETQYF.

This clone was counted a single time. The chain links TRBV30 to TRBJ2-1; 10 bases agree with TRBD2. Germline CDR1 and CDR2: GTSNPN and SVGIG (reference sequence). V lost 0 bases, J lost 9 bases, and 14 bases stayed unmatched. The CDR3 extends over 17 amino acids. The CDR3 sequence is CAWSVTSQRGGRSEQFF. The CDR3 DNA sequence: TGTGCCTGGAGTGTGACCTCTCAGCGGGGGGGCCGGAGTGAGCAGTTCTTC.

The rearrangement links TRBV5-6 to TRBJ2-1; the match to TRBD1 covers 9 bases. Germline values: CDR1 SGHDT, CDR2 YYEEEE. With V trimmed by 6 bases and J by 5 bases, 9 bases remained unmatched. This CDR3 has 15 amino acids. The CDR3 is CASNLYGTGNNEQFF. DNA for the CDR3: TGTGCCAGCAACCTTTATGGGACAGGGAACAATGAGCAGTTCTTC.

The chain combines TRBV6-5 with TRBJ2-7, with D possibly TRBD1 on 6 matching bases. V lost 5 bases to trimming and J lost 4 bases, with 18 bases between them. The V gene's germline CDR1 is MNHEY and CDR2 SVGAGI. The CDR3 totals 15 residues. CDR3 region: CASSHKSGVVYEQYF. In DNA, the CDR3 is TGTGCCAGCAGTCATAAATCAGGGGTCGTATACGAGCAGTACTTC.